These T cell receptor beta chains were read from a single sample in a study of a mutant IDH1 vaccine in newly diagnosed glioma. TCRdb's table, derived via immunoSEQ multiplex PCR, lists solely in-frame clones and lacks some. Here the sample spans tens of thousands of clones, 65% to 85% being singletons. These receptors have no known antigen. Sample: PBMCs, taken from a glioma patient whose treatment included an IDH1 peptide vaccine. The origin of the receptors is a man aged 35 to 55 with glioma. Each CDR3 is given with its conserved first and last residue. Each record gives: CDR3 protein, D gene, CDR3 length, V gene, J gene, clone size. The D gene is left open where the match is weak. The size entry is marked missing in some rows and otherwise reads once, few, many or a size class.

CASSVGGYEQYF	-	12	TRBV5-1	TRBJ2-7	-
CASSESPDTQYF	-	12	TRBV6-1	TRBJ2-3	-
CASRGVGGYQPQHF	-	14	TRBV28	TRBJ1-5	-
CASSLVWTGEGGTEAFF	TRBD1	17	TRBV25-1	TRBJ1-1	-
CASSGDYYGYTF	-	12	TRBV25-1	TRBJ1-2	-
CASSQLRVSGANVLTF	-	16	TRBV4-1	TRBJ2-6	-
CASSFQSYGYTF	-	12	TRBV7-8	TRBJ1-2	once
CATSRELRTSGSFYEQYF	TRBD2	18	TRBV15	TRBJ2-7	once
CASSLGSLPTDTQYF	-	15	TRBV7-2	TRBJ2-3	-
CASRPLLGPKAEAFF	-	15	TRBV19	TRBJ1-1	-
CSVGVGQGLNQPQHF	TRBD1	15	TRBV29-1	TRBJ1-5	-
CASTPQEGTRGYTF	-	14	TRBV5-1	TRBJ1-2	-
CASSGQGLMWFF	TRBD1	12	TRBV14	TRBJ2-1	-
CASARGPGLSYEQYF	-	15	TRBV7-2	TRBJ2-7	once
CASSYGTDYGYTF	TRBD1	13	TRBV6-5	TRBJ1-2	-
CSVGQETSYEQYF	-	13	TRBV29-1	TRBJ2-7	-
CASSPRGADTQYF	-	13	TRBV21-1	TRBJ2-3	-
CASSLQPTANQPQHF	-	15	TRBV5-1	TRBJ1-5	-
CASSQTSGSSYEQYF	TRBD2	15	TRBV7-9	TRBJ2-7	once
CASSGTRQETQYF	-	13	TRBV27	TRBJ2-5	-
CASSSPTHLEGGRAGELFF	-	19	TRBV7-9	TRBJ2-2	-
CASSPSGLAGGLKNIQYF	TRBD2	18	TRBV9	TRBJ2-4	-
CASALQIATNEKLFF	-	15	TRBV5-5	TRBJ1-4	-
CASSPGAGETQYF	-	13	TRBV18	TRBJ2-5	-